Detailed here is one TCR beta chain. Antigen: not known. The sample originates from a study of cytomegalovirus exposure and HLA in healthy donors. Overall study: From donors who were HLA-typed, an early data release held 80 million to 85 million unique TCRs.

Study-level points and caveats: Follow-up analysis found HLA locus-dependent TCR association rates, highest for DRB1 and lowest for HLA-C.

From germline, CDR1 is SGHDT and CDR2 YYEEEE. The V end was cut by 0 bases, the J end by 0 bases, with 13 bases between. CDR3 length: 16 amino acids. The PCR contained 60 Vbeta and 13 Jbeta primers. Some clones are missing from TCRdb's copy, which holds only in-frame ones; the method was immunoSEQ multiplex PCR. The sample has tens of thousands of clones; 78% are singletons. This receptor was obtained from a man between 35 and 55 years old in good health and CMV-seronegative. The genes are TRBV5-6 and TRBJ2-7, with D tentatively TRBD1 (6 bases). The sequencing input was PBMCs. The CDR3 loop is CASSLGQGSGSYEQYF. In DNA, the CDR3 is TGTGCCAGCAGCTTGGGGCAGGGGAGCGGCTCCTACGAGCAGTACTTC.